This TCR beta chain emerged from a study of OX40 agonist ivuxolimab in advanced cancers. After removal of 1 base from V and 2 bases from J, the junction contained 6 bases not matched to a gene. This CDR3 has 17 amino acids. CDR1 is SGHRS, CDR2 YFSETQ, per germline. This clone was observed a few times. What it binds is not known. Blood was sampled at baseline, cycle 4 day 1, and cycle 7 day 1. Here immunoSEQ multiplex PCR was the method, and the copy in TCRdb shows in-frame clones only, minus some. The table lists about 46,000 clones, over 75% of them singletons. Study-wide findings and caveats: Researchers report that CD8+ T cells had, on average, more expanded clones than CD4+. Among the nonresponders, some also had low normalized T-cell clonal expansion.

The rearrangement links TRBV5-1 to TRBJ2-3; 11 bases fit TRBD2. This sequence originates from an adult with an advanced solid tumor such as melanoma, head and neck, liver or kidney cancer. This specimen was CD4+ or CD8+ T cells sorted from blood, taken in a trial of the OX40 agonist ivuxolimab. As DNA, the CDR3 is TGCGCCAGCAGCTTGTGGGAGGGACTAGCGGCCACAGATACGCAGTATTTT. Translation: CASSLWEGLAATDTQYF.